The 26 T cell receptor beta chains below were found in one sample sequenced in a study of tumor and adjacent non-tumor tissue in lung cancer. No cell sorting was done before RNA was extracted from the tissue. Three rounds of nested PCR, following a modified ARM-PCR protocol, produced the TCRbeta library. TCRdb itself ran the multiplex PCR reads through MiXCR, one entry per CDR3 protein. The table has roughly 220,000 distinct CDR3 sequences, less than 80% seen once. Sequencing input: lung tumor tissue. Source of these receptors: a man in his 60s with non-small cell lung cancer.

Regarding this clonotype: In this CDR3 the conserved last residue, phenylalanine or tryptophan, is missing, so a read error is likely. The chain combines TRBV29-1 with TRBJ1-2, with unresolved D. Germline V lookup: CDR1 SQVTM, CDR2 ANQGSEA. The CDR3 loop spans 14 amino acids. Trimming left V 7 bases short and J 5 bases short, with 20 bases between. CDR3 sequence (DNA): TGCAGCGGGGGAGATGGGGTCTTTGGGTATGGCTACACCCTC. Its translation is CSGGDGVFGYGYTL.

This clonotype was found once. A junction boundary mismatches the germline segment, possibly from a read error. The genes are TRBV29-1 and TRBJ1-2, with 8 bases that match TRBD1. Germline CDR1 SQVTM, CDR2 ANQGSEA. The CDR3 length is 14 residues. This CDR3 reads CSVEESAGGYGYTF. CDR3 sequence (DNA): TGCAGCGTTGAAGAATCGGCAGGGGGCTATGGCTACACATTC.

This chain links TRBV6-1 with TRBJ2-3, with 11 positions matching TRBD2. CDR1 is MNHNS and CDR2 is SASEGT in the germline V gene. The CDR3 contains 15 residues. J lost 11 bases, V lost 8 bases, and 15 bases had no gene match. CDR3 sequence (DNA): TGTGCCAGCGCCCTAGCGGGAGGCCGGGGATATATGCAGTATTTT. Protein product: CASALAGGRGYMQYF.

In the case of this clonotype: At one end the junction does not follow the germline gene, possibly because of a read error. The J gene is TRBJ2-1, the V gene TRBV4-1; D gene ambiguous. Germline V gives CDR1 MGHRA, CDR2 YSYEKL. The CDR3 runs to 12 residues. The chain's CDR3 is CTSRQDYNEQFF. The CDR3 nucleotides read TGCACCAGCAGACAAGACTACAATGAGCAGTTCTTC.

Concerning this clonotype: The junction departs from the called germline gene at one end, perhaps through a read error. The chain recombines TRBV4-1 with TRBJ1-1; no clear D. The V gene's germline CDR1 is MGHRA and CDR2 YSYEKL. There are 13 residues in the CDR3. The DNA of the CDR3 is TGCACCAGCAGCCAAGGTAATATGCCTGAAGCTTTCTTT. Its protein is CTSSQGNMPEAFF.

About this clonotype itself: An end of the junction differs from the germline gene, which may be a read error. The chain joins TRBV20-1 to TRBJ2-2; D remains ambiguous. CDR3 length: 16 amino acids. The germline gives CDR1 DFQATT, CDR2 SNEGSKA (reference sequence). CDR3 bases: TGTTGTGCTAGAGTGCCGTGGGCGGCGAACACCCGGGAGCTGTTTTTT. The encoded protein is CCARVPWAANTRELFF.

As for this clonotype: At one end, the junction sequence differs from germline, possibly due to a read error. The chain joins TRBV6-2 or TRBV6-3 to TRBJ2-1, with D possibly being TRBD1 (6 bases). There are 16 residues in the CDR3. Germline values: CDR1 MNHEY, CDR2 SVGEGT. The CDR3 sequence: CAGSPQGSSSNNEQFF. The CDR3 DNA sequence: TGTGCCGGCAGCCCACAGGGTTCGAGCTCCAACAATGAGCAGTTCTTC.

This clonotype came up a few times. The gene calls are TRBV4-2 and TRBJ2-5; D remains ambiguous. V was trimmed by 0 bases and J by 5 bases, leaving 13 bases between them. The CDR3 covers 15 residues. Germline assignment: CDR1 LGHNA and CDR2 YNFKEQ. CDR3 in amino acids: CASSQEQQRAETQYF. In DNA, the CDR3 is TGTGCCAGCAGCCAAGAACAACAAAGAGCGGAGACCCAGTACTTC.

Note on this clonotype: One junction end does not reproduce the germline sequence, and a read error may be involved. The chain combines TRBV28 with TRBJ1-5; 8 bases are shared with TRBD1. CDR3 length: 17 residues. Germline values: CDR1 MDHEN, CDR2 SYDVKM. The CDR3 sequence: CPSSPRPTGVSNQPQHF. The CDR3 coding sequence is TGTCCCAGCAGCCCCCGTCCGACAGGGGTTAGCAATCAGCCCCAGCATTTT. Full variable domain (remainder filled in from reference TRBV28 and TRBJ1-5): DVKVTQSSRYLVKRTGEKVFLECVQDMDHENMFWYRQDPGLGLRLIYFSYDVKMKEKGDIPEGYSVSREKKERFSLILESASTNQTSMYLCPSSPRPTGVSNQPQHFGDGTRLSIL.

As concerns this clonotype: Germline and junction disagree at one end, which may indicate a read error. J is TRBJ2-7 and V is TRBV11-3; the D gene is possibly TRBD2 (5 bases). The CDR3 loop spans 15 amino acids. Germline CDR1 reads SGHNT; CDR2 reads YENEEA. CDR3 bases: TGTGCCAGCAACTATCGGACTGGATTAACCTACGAGCAGTGTTTC. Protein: CASNYRTGLTYEQCF.

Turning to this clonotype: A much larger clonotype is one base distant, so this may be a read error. CDR3 bases: TGCAGTGCCCACGGCAGGGGGACGCCGGCTTTCTTT. Protein: CSAHGRGTPAFF. V gene TRBV20-1 combines with J gene TRBJ1-1, with 7 bases lining up with TRBD1. This CDR3 is built from 12 residues. Unmatched junction bases numbered 12, after V lost 6 bases and J lost 11 bases. Germline V gene sequence: CDR1 DFQATT, CDR2 SNEGSKA (reference sequence).

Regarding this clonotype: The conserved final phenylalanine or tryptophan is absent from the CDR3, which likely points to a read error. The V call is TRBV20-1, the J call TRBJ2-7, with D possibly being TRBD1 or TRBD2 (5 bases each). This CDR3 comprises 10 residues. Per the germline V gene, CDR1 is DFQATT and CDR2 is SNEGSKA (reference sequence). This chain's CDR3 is CRERGDEQYL. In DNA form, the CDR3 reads TGCAGGGAGAGAGGGGACGAACAGTACCTC.

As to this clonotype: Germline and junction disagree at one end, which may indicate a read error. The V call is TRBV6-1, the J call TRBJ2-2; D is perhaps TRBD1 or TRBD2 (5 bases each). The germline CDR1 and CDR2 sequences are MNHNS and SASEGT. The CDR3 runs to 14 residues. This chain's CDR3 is CASNAQANTRELFF. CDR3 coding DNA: TGTGCCAGCAATGCTCAGGCGAACACCAGGGAGCTATTTTTT.

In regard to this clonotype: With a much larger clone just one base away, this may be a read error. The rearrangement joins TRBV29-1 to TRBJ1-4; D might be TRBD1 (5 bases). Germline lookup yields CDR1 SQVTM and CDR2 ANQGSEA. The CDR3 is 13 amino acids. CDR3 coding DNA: TGCCGCGTGGAAGCCGGGGCCCATGAAAAACTGTTTTTT. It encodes CRVEAGAHEKLFF.

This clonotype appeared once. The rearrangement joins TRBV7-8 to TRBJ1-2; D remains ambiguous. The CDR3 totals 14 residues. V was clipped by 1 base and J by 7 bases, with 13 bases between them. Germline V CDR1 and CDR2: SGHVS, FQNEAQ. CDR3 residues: CASSLGTASFGYTF. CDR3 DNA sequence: TGTGCCAGCAGCTTAGGCACAGCGAGCTTTGGCTACACCTTC. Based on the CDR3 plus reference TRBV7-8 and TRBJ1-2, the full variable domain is GAGVSQSPRYKVAKRGQDVALRCDPISGHVSLFWYQQALGQGPEFLTYFQNEAQLDKSGLPSDRFFAERPEGSVSTLKIQRTQQEDSAVYLCASSLGTASFGYTFGSGTRLTVV.

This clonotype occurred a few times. The CDR3 reads CASSTTGTGVNTIYF. CDR3 sequence (DNA): TGTGCCAGCAGCACCACCGGGACAGGGGTAAACACCATATATTTT. The chain carries TRBV5-5 and TRBJ1-3; TRBD1 matches at 10 bases. The CDR3 is 15 residues long. V trimming: 4 bases; J trimming: 6 bases; junction bases outside the gene matches: 7. Germline CDR1 is SGHKS and CDR2 is YYEKEE (reference sequence).

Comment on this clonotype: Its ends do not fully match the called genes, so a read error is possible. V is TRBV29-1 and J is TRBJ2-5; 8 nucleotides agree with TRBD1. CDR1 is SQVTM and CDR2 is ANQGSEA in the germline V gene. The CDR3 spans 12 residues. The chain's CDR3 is CNVDDRGETQYF. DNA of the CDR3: TGCAACGTTGATGACAGGGGTGAGACCCAGTACTTC.

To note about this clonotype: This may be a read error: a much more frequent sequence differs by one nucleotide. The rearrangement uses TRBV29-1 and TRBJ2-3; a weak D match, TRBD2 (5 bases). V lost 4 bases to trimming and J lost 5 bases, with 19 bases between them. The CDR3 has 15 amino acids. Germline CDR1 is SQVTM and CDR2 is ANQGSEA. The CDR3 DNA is TGCAGCGTTGCCGGCGTCGGGATGGCGATAGATACGCAGTATTTT. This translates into CSVAGVGMAIDTQYF.

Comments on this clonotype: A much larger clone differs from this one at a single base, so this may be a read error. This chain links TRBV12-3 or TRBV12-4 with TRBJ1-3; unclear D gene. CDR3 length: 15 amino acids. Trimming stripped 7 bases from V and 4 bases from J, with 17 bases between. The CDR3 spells CASIRLRHIGNTIYF. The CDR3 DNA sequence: TGTGCCAGCATACGCTTGAGACACATAGGAAACACCATATATTTT.

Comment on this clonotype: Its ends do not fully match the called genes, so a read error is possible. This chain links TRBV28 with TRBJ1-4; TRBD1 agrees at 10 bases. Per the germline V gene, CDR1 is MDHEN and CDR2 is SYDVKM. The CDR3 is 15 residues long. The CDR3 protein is CASSTGQGLGEKLFF. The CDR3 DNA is TGTGCCAGCAGTACGGGACAGGGGCTAGGAGAAAAACTATTTTTT.

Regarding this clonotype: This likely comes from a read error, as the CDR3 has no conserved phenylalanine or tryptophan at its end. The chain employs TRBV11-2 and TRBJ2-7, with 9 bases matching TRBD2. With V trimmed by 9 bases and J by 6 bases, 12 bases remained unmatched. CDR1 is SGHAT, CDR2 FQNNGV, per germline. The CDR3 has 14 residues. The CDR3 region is CASSLWRGGLEQYL. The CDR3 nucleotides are TGTGCCAGTAGCCTTTGGCGGGGGGGTCTCGAGCAGTACCTC.

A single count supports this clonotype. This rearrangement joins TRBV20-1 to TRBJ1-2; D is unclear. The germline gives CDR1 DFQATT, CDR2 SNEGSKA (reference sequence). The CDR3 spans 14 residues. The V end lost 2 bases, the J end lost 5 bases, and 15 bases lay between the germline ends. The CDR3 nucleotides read TGCAGTGCTAGAAAGGGCAGGCTATATTATGGCTACACCTTC. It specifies CSARKGRLYYGYTF.

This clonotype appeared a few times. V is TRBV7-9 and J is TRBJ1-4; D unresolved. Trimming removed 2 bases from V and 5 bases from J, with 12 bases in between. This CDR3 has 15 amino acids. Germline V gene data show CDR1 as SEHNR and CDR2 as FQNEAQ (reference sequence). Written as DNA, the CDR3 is TGTGCCAGCAGCTTAACGAGCAGCCTGAATGAAAAACTGTTTTTT. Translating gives CASSLTSSLNEKLFF.

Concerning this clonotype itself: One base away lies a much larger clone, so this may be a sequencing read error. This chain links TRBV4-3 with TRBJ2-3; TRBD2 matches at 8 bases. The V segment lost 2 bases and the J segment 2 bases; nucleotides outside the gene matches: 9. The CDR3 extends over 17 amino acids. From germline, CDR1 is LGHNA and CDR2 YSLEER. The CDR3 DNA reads TGCGCCAGCAGCCAACGGGGAGTAGCGGGACTCACAGATACGCAGTATTTT. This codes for CASSQRGVAGLTDTQYF.

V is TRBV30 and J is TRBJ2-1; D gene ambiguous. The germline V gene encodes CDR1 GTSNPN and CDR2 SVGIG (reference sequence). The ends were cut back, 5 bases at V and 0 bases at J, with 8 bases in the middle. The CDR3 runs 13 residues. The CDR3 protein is CAWATGSYNEQFF. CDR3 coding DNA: TGTGCCTGGGCCACGGGCTCCTACAATGAGCAGTTCTTC.

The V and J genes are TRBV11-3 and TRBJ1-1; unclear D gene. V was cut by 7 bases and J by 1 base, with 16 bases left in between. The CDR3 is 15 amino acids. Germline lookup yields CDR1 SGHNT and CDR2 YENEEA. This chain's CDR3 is CASTPWVGPNTEAFF. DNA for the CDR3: TGTGCCAGCACCCCATGGGTGGGTCCGAACACTGAAGCTTTCTTT.